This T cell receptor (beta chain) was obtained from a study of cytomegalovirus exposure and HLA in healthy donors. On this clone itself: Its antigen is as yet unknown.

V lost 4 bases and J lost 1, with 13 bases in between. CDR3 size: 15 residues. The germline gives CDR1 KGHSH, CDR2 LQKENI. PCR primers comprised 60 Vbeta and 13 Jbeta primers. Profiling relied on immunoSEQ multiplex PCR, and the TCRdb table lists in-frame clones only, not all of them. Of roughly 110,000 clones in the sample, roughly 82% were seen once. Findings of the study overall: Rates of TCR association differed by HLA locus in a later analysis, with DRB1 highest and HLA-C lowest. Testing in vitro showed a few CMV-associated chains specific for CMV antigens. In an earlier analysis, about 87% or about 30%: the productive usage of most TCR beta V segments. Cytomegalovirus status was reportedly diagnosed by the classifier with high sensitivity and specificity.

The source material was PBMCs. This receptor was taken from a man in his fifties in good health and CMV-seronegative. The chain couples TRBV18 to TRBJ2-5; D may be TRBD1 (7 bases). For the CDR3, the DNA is TGTGCCAGCTCACGAGGCGGGACAGTCCAAGAGACCCAGTACTTC. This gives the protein CASSRGGTVQETQYF.